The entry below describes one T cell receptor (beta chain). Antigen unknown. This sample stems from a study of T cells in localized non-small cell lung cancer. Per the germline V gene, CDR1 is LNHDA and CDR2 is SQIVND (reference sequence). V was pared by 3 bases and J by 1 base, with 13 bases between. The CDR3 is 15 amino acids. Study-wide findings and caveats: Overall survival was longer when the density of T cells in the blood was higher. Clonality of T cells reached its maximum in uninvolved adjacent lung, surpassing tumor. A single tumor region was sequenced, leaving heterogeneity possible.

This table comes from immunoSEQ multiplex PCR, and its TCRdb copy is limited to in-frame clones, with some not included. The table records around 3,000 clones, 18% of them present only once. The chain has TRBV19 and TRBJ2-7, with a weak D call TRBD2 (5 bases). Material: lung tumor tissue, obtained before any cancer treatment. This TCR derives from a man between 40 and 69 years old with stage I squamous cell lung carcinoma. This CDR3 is CASSIVGDSSYEQYF. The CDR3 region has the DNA TGTGCCAGTAGTATTGTCGGGGATTCATCCTACGAGCAGTACTTC.